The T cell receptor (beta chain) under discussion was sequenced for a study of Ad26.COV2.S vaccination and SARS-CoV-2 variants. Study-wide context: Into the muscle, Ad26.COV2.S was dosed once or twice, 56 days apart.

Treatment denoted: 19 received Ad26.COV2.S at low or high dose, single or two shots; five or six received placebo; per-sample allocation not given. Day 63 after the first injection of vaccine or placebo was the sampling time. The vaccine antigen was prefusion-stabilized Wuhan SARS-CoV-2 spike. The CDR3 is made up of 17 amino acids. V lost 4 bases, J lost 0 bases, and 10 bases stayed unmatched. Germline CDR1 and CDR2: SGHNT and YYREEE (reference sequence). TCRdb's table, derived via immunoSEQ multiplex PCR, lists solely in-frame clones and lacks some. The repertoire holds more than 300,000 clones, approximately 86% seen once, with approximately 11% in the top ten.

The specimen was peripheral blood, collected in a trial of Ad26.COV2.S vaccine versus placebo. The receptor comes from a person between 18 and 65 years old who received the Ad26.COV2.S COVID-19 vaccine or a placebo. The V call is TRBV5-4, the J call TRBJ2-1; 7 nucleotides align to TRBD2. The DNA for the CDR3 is TGTGCCAGCAGCAAACCATGGGGGGGGGTCTCCTACAATGAGCAGTTCTTC. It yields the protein CASSKPWGGVSYNEQFF.